The 25 T cell receptor beta chains below come from one sample, sequenced in a study of blood T cell repertoires in COVID-19. Using immunoSEQ multiplex PCR, the repertoire was profiled, and TCRdb retains in-frame clones only, with some absent. The data contain over 75,000 clones, about 82% of them seen just once; the ten biggest clones take up 20% to 30%. Sample: peripheral blood. The receptors here all came from a human donor in a cohort sampled during active COVID-19.

About this clone: One end of the junction varies from germline; a read error may be responsible. The chain is built from TRBV4-1 and TRBJ2-5; D is possibly TRBD1 or TRBD2 (5 bases each). Germline lookup yields CDR1 MGHRA and CDR2 YSYEKL. This CDR3 has 14 amino acids. Here the CDR3 reads CASSEEGRDETQYF. The CDR3 DNA reads TGCGCCAGCAGCGAAGAGGGCAGGGATGAGACCCAGTACTTC.

V usage is TRBV9 and J usage is TRBJ1-3; TRBD1 is a possible D gene (6 bases). V was trimmed by 3 bases and J by 4 bases, leaving 11 bases between them. The CDR3 spans 14 residues. Germline lookup yields CDR1 SGDLS and CDR2 YYNGEE. In DNA, the CDR3 is TGTGCCAGCAGCGCAACAGGGTGGGGAAACACCATATATTTT. It specifies CASSATGWGNTIYF.

The gene calls are TRBV6-5 and TRBJ2-7; D is possibly TRBD1 (6 bases). The CDR3 has 12 residues. Germline assignment: CDR1 MNHEY and CDR2 SVGAGI. Trimming pared 6 bases from V and 3 bases from J, leaving 9 bases between. CDR3 coding DNA: TGTGCCAGCAGAAAGGACAGCTACGAGCAGTACTTC. As protein: CASRKDSYEQYF.

The rearrangement uses TRBV29-1 and TRBJ2-3; 9 nucleotides line up with TRBD1. CDR3 length equals 13 residues. Trimming at V came to 8 bases and at J to 3 bases, leaving 6 bases not matched to a gene. Germline V gene lookup returns CDR1 SQVTM and CDR2 ANQGSEA. The CDR3 nucleotides are TGCAGCACCGGGACAGGGTTTACAGATACGCAGTATTTT. This translates into CSTGTGFTDTQYF.

This chain joins TRBV5-4 and TRBJ2-7, with a weak D call TRBD1 (6 bases). The V end was cut by 3 bases, the J end by 6 bases, with 10 bases between. The germline gives CDR1 SGHNT, CDR2 YYREEE (reference sequence). CDR3 length: 12 amino acids. CDR3 in amino acids: CASSWGTSEQYF. The DNA of the CDR3 is TGTGCCAGCAGCTGGGGGACATCCGAGCAGTACTTC.

The chain combines TRBV5-4 with TRBJ2-1, with D perhaps matching TRBD1 (5 bases). Germline values: CDR1 SGHNT, CDR2 YYREEE (reference sequence). This CDR3 comprises 12 residues. V was clipped by 6 bases and J by 9 bases, with 13 bases between them. The CDR3 DNA is TGTGCCAGCACCGCGCAGGGCGCTGAGCAGTTCTTC. This encodes CASTAQGAEQFF.

This chain links TRBV3-1 (or the pseudogene TRBV3-2) with TRBJ2-5; 7 bases agree with TRBD2. Losses at the gene ends were 7 bases for V and 5 bases for J; bases not matched to a gene: 16. Germline CDR1 reads LGHDT; CDR2 reads YNNKEL (reference sequence). The CDR3 length is 16 residues. CDR3 sequence reads: CASTRSGGGASETQYF. CDR3 DNA: TGTGCCAGCACCCGATCGGGGGGAGGGGCGTCTGAGACCCAGTACTTC.

This rearrangement joins TRBV15 to TRBJ1-2, with TRBD1 as a possible D gene (6 bases). CDR3 length: 15 amino acids. CDR1 is LNHNV and CDR2 is YYDKDF in the germline V gene (reference sequence). With 1 base removed from V and 0 bases from J, the gap between germline ends came to 9 bases. The CDR3 DNA reads TGTGCCACCAGCAGAGCCAGGGGAGCTAACTATGGCTACACCTTC. The encoded protein is CATSRARGANYGYTF.

This clone appeared a single time. The rearrangement joins TRBV7-2 to TRBJ2-7; 7 bases agree with TRBD2. The J segment lost 7 bases and the V segment lost 4 bases, leaving 13 bases of the junction unmatched. Germline V lookup: CDR1 SGHTA, CDR2 FQGNSA. The CDR3 loop spans 15 amino acids. The CDR3 spells CASSSLTGPAGEQYF. DNA of the CDR3: TGTGCCAGCAGCTCACTCACGGGGCCAGCGGGGGAGCAGTACTTC.

The rearrangement joins TRBV29-1 to TRBJ2-7; tentatively, D is TRBD2 (6 bases). Germline lookup yields CDR1 SQVTM and CDR2 ANQGSEA. The V end was cut by 4 bases, the J end by 3 bases, with 13 bases between. The CDR3 has 13 amino acids. The CDR3 nucleotides read TGCAGCGTTGCGGGACTGGATTACTACGAGCAGTACTTC. Translating gives CSVAGLDYYEQYF.

The chain uses TRBV24-1 and TRBJ2-7; possibly TRBD2 for D (6 bases). V lost 9 bases to trimming and J lost 2 bases, with 16 bases between them. Germline V gene sequence: CDR1 KGHDR, CDR2 SFDVKD. The CDR3 totals 14 residues. CDR3 loop: CATPREGRPYEQYF. DNA of the CDR3: TGTGCCACCCCTCGAGAGGGGAGGCCCTACGAGCAGTACTTC.

The gene calls are TRBV7-9 and TRBJ2-3, with 15 bases fitting TRBD2. J lost 0 bases, V lost 5 bases, and 9 bases had no gene match. Germline CDR1 and CDR2: SEHNR and FQNEAQ (reference sequence). CDR3 length: 19 residues. The CDR3 sequence: CASSRPGLAGGPSTDTQYF. CDR3 sequence (DNA): TGTGCCAGCAGCAGACCGGGACTAGCGGGGGGCCCTAGCACAGATACGCAGTATTTT.

V gene TRBV9 combines with J gene TRBJ2-1; TRBD2 aligns across 7 bases. Germline values: CDR1 SGDLS, CDR2 YYNGEE. The CDR3 covers 17 residues. Losses at the gene ends were 4 bases for V and 1 base for J; bases not matched to a gene: 11. In nucleotides, the CDR3 is TGTGCCAGCAGCCCTCGGGTAGCGGGCATATCCTACAATGAGCAGTTCTTC. Its protein product is CASSPRVAGISYNEQFF.

J is TRBJ1-1 and V is TRBV11-2; a weak D match, TRBD1 (6 bases). CDR1 and CDR2 from the germline V gene are SGHAT and FQNNGV. Deletions cut 6 bases from V and 7 bases from J, with 21 bases between. The CDR3 contains 15 residues. The CDR3 sequence: CASRHGGRAGFEAFF. In nucleotides, the CDR3 is TGTGCCAGCAGACATGGGGGCAGGGCCGGCTTTGAAGCTTTCTTT.

This CDR3 is CASSPNTGGANEKLFF. DNA of the CDR3: TGTGCCAGCAGCCCAAATACAGGGGGAGCTAATGAAAAACTGTTTTTT. The rearrangement uses TRBV5-6 and TRBJ1-4, with 8 bases aligning to TRBD1. Germline V gene sequence: CDR1 SGHDT, CDR2 YYEEEE. V trimming: 4 bases; J trimming: 3 bases; junction bases outside the gene matches: 8. The CDR3 totals 16 residues.

The chain is built from TRBV7-6 and TRBJ2-4, with 10 bases lining up with TRBD2. CDR1 SGHVS and CDR2 FNYEAQ come from the germline V gene. V lost 4 bases and J lost 3; bases outside the gene matches: 6. This CDR3 contains 16 residues. The CDR3 loop is CASSSGLAANKNIQYF. Here the CDR3 DNA reads TGTGCCAGCAGCTCCGGACTAGCGGCCAACAAAAACATTCAGTACTTC.

J is TRBJ1-2 and V is TRBV27; the D is unclear. Trimming cost V 10 bases and J 6 bases, with 15 bases left between them. This CDR3 has 12 residues. Per the germline V gene, CDR1 is MNHEY and CDR2 is SMNVEV (reference sequence). Here the CDR3 reads CATLGLGHGYTF. The CDR3 coding sequence is TGTGCCACCCTGGGCCTCGGCCATGGCTACACCTTC.

J is TRBJ2-1 and V is TRBV6-5; D is possibly TRBD2 (5 bases). V was pared by 4 bases and J by 0 bases, with 13 bases between. The CDR3 is made up of 16 amino acids. Germline CDR1 is MNHEY and CDR2 is SVGAGI. The CDR3 nucleotides read TGTGCCAGCAGTTTGCGGACTCCGAGCTCCTACAATGAGCAGTTCTTC. Translated: CASSLRTPSSYNEQFF.

This chain connects TRBV7-3 to TRBJ2-1; 9 bases agree with TRBD2. The CDR3 is 15 amino acids. V was clipped by 0 bases and J by 7 bases; unmatched bases: 4. Germline CDR1 reads SGHTA; CDR2 reads FQGTGA. CDR3 sequence: CASSLTSGSPNEQFF. CDR3 sequence (DNA): TGTGCCAGCAGCTTAACTAGCGGGAGTCCAAATGAGCAGTTCTTC.

This rearrangement joins TRBV3-1 (or the pseudogene TRBV3-2) to TRBJ2-1, with TRBD1 identical over 8 bases. The CDR3 sequence is 13 residues long. The ends lost 4 bases at V and 8 bases at J; junction bases unmatched: 4. Germline V gene lookup returns CDR1 LGHDT and CDR2 YNNKEL (reference sequence). CDR3 nucleotides: TGTGCCAGCAGCCGCACAGGGGGAGATGAGCAGTTCTTC. This gives the protein CASSRTGGDEQFF.

V and J are TRBV11-2 and TRBJ2-3; 9 bases are shared with TRBD1. From germline, CDR1 is SGHAT and CDR2 FQNNGV. This CDR3 has 14 amino acids. Losses at the gene ends were 5 bases for V and 5 bases for J; bases not matched to a gene: 5. The CDR3 bases are TGTGCCAGCAGCGTGGACAGGGGCAGAGATACGCAGTATTTT. It yields the protein CASSVDRGRDTQYF. The entire variable domain, with the rest obtained from reference TRBV11-2 and TRBJ2-3, is as follows: EAGVAQSPRYKIIEKRQSVAFWCNPISGHATLYWYQQILGQGPKLLIQFQNNGVVDDSQLPKDRFSAERLKGVDSTLKIQPAKLEDSAVYLCASSVDRGRDTQYFGPGTRLTVL.

The chain carries TRBV5-1 and TRBJ2-3; D possibly corresponds to TRBD1 (6 bases). Germline V gives CDR1 SGHRS, CDR2 YFSETQ. The CDR3 loop spans 16 amino acids. V was clipped by 3 bases and J by 1 base, with 15 bases between them. The DNA for the CDR3 is TGCGCCAGCAGCTCCCTACAGGGTGGGGGCACAGATACGCAGTATTTT. Protein: CASSSLQGGGTDTQYF. The complete variable domain, with remaining parts taken from reference TRBV5-1 and TRBJ2-3, reads KAGVTQTPRYLIKTRGQQVTLSCSPISGHRSVSWYQQTPGQGLQFLFEYFSETQRNKGNFPGRFSGRQFSNSRSEMNVSTLELGDSALYLCASSSLQGGGTDTQYFGPGTRLTVL.

J is TRBJ2-7 and V is TRBV7-2; D possibly corresponds to TRBD1 (6 bases). This CDR3 has 14 residues. Germline-derived CDR1 and CDR2 are SGHTA and FQGNSA. V lost 5 bases to trimming and J lost 1 base, with 12 bases between them. CDR3 amino acids: CASSVAGVSYEQYF. CDR3 bases: TGTGCCAGCAGCGTGGCAGGGGTGTCCTACGAGCAGTACTTC.

The V and J genes are TRBV18 and TRBJ2-6; 7 bases match TRBD1. The CDR3 length is 19 residues. The V gene's germline CDR1 is KGHSH and CDR2 LQKENI. V shed 2 bases, J shed 0 bases, and the junction held 10 bases outside the gene matches. The CDR3 here is CASSPFKGGSASGANVLTF. The CDR3 bases are TGTGCCAGCTCACCATTTAAAGGGGGCTCTGCCTCTGGGGCCAACGTCCTGACTTTC. The full variable domain, in which reference TRBV18 and TRBJ2-6 provide the parts outside the CDR3, is NAGVMQNPRHLVRRRGQEARLRCSPMKGHSHVYWYRQLPEEGLKFMVYLQKENIIDESGMPKERFSAEFPKEGPSILRIQQVVRGDSAAYFCASSPFKGGSASGANVLTFGAGSRLTVL.

V and J are TRBV9 and TRBJ2-3; 7 bases fit TRBD2. The CDR3 consists of 15 residues. The V segment lost 6 bases and the J segment 2 bases; nucleotides outside the gene matches: 9. The germline gives CDR1 SGDLS, CDR2 YYNGEE. CDR3 sequence reads: CASTPTGGTTDTQYF. CDR3 nucleotide sequence: TGTGCCAGCACCCCAACGGGGGGTACCACAGATACGCAGTATTTT.